A selection of T cell receptor beta chains follows, all from one sample in a study of blood T cell repertoires in COVID-19. Sequencing used immunoSEQ multiplex PCR; TCRdb keeps in-frame clones, though not all of them. The table includes about 170,000 clones, 79% detected once. The sequenced sample consisted of PBMCs or T cells enriched from blood (not recorded which). The receptors derive from a woman in her seventies in a cohort exposed to, infected with or recovered from COVID-19 (not recorded which). Each CDR3 is given with its conserved first and last residue. D genes are given only for firm matches. Clone size is given for some rows only: seen once, a few or many times, or a class if the clone is expanded.

CDR3 length: 13
D gene: NA
clone size: once
J gene: TRBJ1-2
V gene: TRBV11-3
CDR3 protein: CASTPGTNYGYTF
CDR3 DNA: TGTGCCAGCACCCCAGGGACTAACTATGGCTACACCTTC

CDR3 length: 14
D gene: TRBD1
clone size: NA
J gene: TRBJ1-1
V gene: TRBV7-9
CDR3 protein: CASSSGTAQVGAFF
CDR3 DNA: TGTGCCAGCAGCTCCGGGACAGCTCAGGTCGGAGCTTTCTTT

CDR3 length: 13
D gene: NA
clone size: NA
J gene: TRBJ1-1
V gene: TRBV6-5
CDR3 protein: CASSSTSGTEAFF
CDR3 DNA: TGTGCCAGCAGTTCAACCTCAGGGACTGAAGCTTTCTTT

CDR3 length: 12
D gene: NA
clone size: NA
J gene: TRBJ1-2
V gene: TRBV24-1
CDR3 protein: CATEHPSYGYTF
CDR3 DNA: TGTGCCACCGAACATCCCAGCTATGGCTACACCTTC

CDR3 length: 19
D gene: NA
clone size: NA
J gene: TRBJ2-1
V gene: TRBV7-5
CDR3 protein: CARSPRERLAGLSYNEQFF
CDR3 DNA: TGTGCCAGAAGCCCCCGGGAAAGACTAGCGGGATTAAGCTACAATGAGCAGTTCTTC

CDR3 length: 15
D gene: TRBD2
clone size: NA
J gene: TRBJ2-7
V gene: TRBV9
CDR3 protein: CASSGVSGSSGEQYF
CDR3 DNA: TGTGCCAGCAGCGGGGTAAGCGGGAGTTCTGGGGAGCAGTACTTC

CDR3 length: 15
D gene: NA
clone size: few
J gene: TRBJ1-4
V gene: TRBV28
CDR3 protein: CASSSTGVEGEKLFF
CDR3 DNA: TGTGCCAGCTCCTCGACCGGGGTGGAAGGTGAAAAACTGTTTTTT

CDR3 length: 14
D gene: NA
clone size: NA
J gene: TRBJ1-2
V gene: TRBV28
CDR3 protein: CASSLDRLIYGYTF
CDR3 DNA: TGTGCCAGCAGTTTGGACAGACTAATCTATGGCTACACCTTC

CDR3 length: 17
D gene: TRBD2
clone size: NA
J gene: TRBJ2-3
V gene: TRBV15
CDR3 protein: CATSRRLAGGPADTQYF
CDR3 DNA: TGTGCCACCAGCAGACGGTTAGCGGGAGGGCCGGCAGATACGCAGTATTTT

CDR3 length: 15
D gene: NA
clone size: NA
J gene: TRBJ2-5
V gene: TRBV5-1
CDR3 protein: CASSSGPDQGETQYF
CDR3 DNA: TGCGCCAGCAGCTCGGGGCCCGACCAGGGGGAGACCCAGTACTTC

CDR3 length: 15
D gene: TRBD1
clone size: NA
J gene: TRBJ2-5
V gene: TRBV7-9
CDR3 protein: CASSPTGTVRETQYF
CDR3 DNA: TGTGCCAGCAGCCCGACCGGGACAGTCAGGGAGACCCAGTACTTC

CDR3 length: 17
D gene: NA
clone size: NA
J gene: TRBJ1-2
V gene: TRBV27
CDR3 protein: CASSFHPSPGSNYGYTF
CDR3 DNA: TGTGCCAGCAGTTTCCACCCCTCTCCGGGTTCAAACTATGGCTACACCTTC

CDR3 length: 13
D gene: TRBD1
clone size: NA
J gene: TRBJ2-1
V gene: TRBV12-3/TRBV12-4
CDR3 protein: CASTTLGQAEQFF
CDR3 DNA: TGTGCCAGCACTACACTCGGACAGGCCGAGCAGTTCTTC

CDR3 length: 14
D gene: TRBD1
clone size: NA
J gene: TRBJ1-1
V gene: TRBV5-1
CDR3 protein: CASSLIPGGTEAFF
CDR3 DNA: TGCGCCAGCAGCTTGATTCCAGGGGGCACTGAAGCTTTCTTT

CDR3 length: 14
D gene: NA
clone size: NA
J gene: TRBJ1-1
V gene: TRBV7-2
CDR3 protein: CASSLGSGVTEAFF
CDR3 DNA: TGTGCCAGCAGCTTAGGATCGGGGGTCACTGAAGCTTTCTTT

CDR3 length: 13
D gene: TRBD1
clone size: NA
J gene: TRBJ1-1
V gene: TRBV12-3/TRBV12-4
CDR3 protein: CASMGQGGAEAFF
CDR3 DNA: TGTGCCAGCATGGGACAGGGCGGGGCTGAAGCTTTCTTT

CDR3 length: 15
D gene: TRBD1
clone size: NA
J gene: TRBJ1-1
V gene: TRBV4-2
CDR3 protein: CASSHPWTGNTEAFF
CDR3 DNA: TGTGCCAGCAGCCATCCGTGGACAGGGAACACTGAAGCTTTCTTT

CDR3 length: 13
D gene: TRBD1
clone size: NA
J gene: TRBJ2-7
V gene: TRBV28
CDR3 protein: CASRSGTGDEQYF
CDR3 DNA: TGTGCCAGCAGATCCGGGACAGGGGACGAGCAGTACTTC